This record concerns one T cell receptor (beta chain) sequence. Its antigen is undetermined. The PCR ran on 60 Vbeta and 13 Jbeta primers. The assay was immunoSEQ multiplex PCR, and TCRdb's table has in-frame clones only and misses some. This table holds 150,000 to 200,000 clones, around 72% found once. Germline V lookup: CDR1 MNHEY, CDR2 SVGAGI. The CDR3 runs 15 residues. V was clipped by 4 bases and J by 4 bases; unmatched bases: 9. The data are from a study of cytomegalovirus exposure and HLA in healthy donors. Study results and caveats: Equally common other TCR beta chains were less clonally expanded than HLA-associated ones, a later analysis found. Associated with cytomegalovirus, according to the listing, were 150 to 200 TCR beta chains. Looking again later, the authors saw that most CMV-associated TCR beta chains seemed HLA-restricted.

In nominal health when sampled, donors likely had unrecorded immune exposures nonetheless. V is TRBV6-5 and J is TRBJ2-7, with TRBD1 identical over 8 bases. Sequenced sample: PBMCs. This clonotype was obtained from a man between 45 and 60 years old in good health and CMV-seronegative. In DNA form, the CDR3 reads TGTGCCAGCAGTTTCCAACGGGACAGGACTTACGAGCAGTACTTC. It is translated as CASSFQRDRTYEQYF.